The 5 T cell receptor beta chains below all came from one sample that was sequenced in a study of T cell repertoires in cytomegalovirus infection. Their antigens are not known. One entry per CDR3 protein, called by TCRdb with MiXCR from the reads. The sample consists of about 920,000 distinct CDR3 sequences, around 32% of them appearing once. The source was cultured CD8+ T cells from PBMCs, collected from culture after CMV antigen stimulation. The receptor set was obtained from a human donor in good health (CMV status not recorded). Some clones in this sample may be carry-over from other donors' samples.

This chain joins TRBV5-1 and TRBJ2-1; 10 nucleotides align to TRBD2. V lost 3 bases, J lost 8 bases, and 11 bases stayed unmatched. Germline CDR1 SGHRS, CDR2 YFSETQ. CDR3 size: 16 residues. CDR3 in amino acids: CASSSHTSGGADEQFF. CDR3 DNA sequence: TGCGCCAGCAGCTCCCACACCAGCGGGGGGGCCGATGAGCAGTTCTTC.

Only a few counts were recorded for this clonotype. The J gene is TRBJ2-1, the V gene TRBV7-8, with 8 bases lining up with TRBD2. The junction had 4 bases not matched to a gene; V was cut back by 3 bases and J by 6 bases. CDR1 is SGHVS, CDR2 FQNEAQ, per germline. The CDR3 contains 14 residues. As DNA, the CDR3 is TGTGCCAGCAGCTTCGGGGGGGACTTCAATGAGCAGTTCTTC. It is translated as CASSFGGDFNEQFF.

The CDR3 DNA sequence: TGCAGTGCTCTCGTCGCGGGGGGCTGGACAGATACGCAGTATTTT. As protein: CSALVAGGWTDTQYF. The chain recombines TRBV20-1 with TRBJ2-3; TRBD2 agrees at 8 bases. This CDR3 is 15 amino acids long. J lost 3 bases, V lost 5 bases, and 10 bases had no gene match. Germline V gene lookup returns CDR1 DFQATT and CDR2 SNEGSKA (reference sequence).

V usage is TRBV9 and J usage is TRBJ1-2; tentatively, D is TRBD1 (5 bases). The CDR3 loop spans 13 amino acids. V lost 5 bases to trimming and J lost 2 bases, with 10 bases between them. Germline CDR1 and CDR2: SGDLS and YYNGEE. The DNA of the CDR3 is TGTGCCAGCAGGAGGGAGGGGAACTATGGCTACACCTTC. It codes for CASRREGNYGYTF.

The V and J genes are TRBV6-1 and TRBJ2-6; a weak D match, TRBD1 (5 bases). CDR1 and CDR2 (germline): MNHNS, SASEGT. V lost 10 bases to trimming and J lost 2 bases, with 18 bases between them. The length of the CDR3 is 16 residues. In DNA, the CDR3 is TGTGCCATCATCGCTAGATGGACAACTGGGGCCAACGTCCTGACTTTC. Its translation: CAIIARWTTGANVLTF.